The rows below give T cell receptor beta chains drawn from one sample of a study of blood T cell repertoires in COVID-19. Profiling relied on immunoSEQ multiplex PCR, and the TCRdb table lists in-frame clones only, not all of them. Among 150,000 to 200,000 clones listed, about 80% were seen once. The sequenced sample was PBMCs or T cells enriched from blood (not recorded which). The receptor set was obtained from a woman aged 55-70 years with acute COVID-19. The CDR3 runs from the conserved cysteine through the conserved F or W. The D gene is left open where the match is weak. Clone size appears in some rows only: once, few, many, or a class for an expanded clone.

TRBJ2-5	TRBD2	.	TRBV9	TGTGCCAGCAGCTCCTGGACTAGCGTCAAAGAGACCCAGTACTTC	CASSSWTSVKETQYF
TRBJ2-5	TRBD2	.	TRBV30	TGTGCCTGGACCCCTCGGACTAGCGGGCAAGAGACCCAGTACTTC	CAWTPRTSGQETQYF
TRBJ2-3	TRBD2	.	TRBV5-1	TGCGCCAGCAGCTTGGGGAGCGGGGGGCTGGATACGCAGTATTTT	CASSLGSGGLDTQYF
TRBJ2-1	TRBD2	.	TRBV19	TGTGCCAGTAGTATATTCTTAGCGGGCCAGTACAATGAGCAGTTCTTC	CASSIFLAGQYNEQFF
TRBJ2-7	TRBD2	.	TRBV5-1	TGCGCCAGCAGCTTGGTGTTGACTAGCGGGAGTGACGAGCAGTACTTC	CASSLVLTSGSDEQYF
TRBJ1-2	TRBD1	.	TRBV27	TGTGCCAGCAGCCTTTACGCTACAGGGGTGGTCTATGGCTACACCTTC	CASSLYATGVVYGYTF
TRBJ2-5	.	few	TRBV13	TGTGCCAGCAGCTTAGTAGGGCTAGGGAGTCGTTATGGAGAGACCCAGTACTTC	CASSLVGLGSRYGETQYF
TRBJ2-7	.	.	TRBV6-1	TGTGCCAGCAGTGAGAGGGATGAGAAGACCTACGAGCAGTACTTC	CASSERDEKTYEQYF
TRBJ1-6	.	.	TRBV7-9	TGTGCCAGCAGCTTAGGAGGGATTAATTCACCCCTCCACTTT	CASSLGGINSPLHF
TRBJ1-1	.	.	TRBV30	TGTGCCTGGAGTGTACGTAGCCCAACTGAAGCTTTCTTT	CAWSVRSPTEAFF
TRBJ2-3	TRBD2	once	TRBV7-2	TGTGCCAGCAGCTTAGAGGGACGGGAGGCGGTAGATACGCAGTATTTT	CASSLEGREAVDTQYF
TRBJ1-1	.	.	TRBV6-5	TGTGCCAGCAGTTACGGAGTCACCCTGAACACTGAAGCTTTCTTT	CASSYGVTLNTEAFF
TRBJ2-1	.	.	TRBV2	TGTGCCAGCAGTCTTAGGGAGCCCTACAATGAGCAGTTCTTC	CASSLREPYNEQFF
TRBJ2-1	TRBD2	.	TRBV10-3	TGTGCCATCAGGCAGACTAGCGGGGACGATGAGCAGTTCTTC	CAIRQTSGDDEQFF
TRBJ1-5	.	.	TRBV15	TGTGCCACCAGCTCTGATATGGGAGCTTATAGCAATCAGCCCCAGCATTTT	CATSSDMGAYSNQPQHF
TRBJ1-1	TRBD1	few	TRBV11-2	TGTGCCAGCAGCTCCTCGGACAGGCGCATGAACACTGAAGCTTTCTTT	CASSSSDRRMNTEAFF
TRBJ2-1	TRBD2	.	TRBV6-2/TRBV6-3	TGTGCCAGCAGTTCGACTAGCGGGGGGCGGCAACGGGGGTTCTTC	CASSSTSGGRQRGFF
TRBJ2-1	.	.	TRBV7-2	TGTGCCAGCAGCCCCAGCGGGTTGAGCTCCTACAATGAGCAGTTCTTC	CASSPSGLSSYNEQFF
TRBJ2-5	.	.	TRBV6-5	TGTGCCAGCAGAGGAGGAGTCGGAGAGACCCAGTACTTC	CASRGGVGETQYF
TRBJ2-7	.	.	TRBV24-1	TGTGCCACCAGTGATGGGGGAGGTTACGAGCAGTACTTC	CATSDGGGYEQYF
TRBJ2-7	TRBD2	few	TRBV27	TGTGCCAGCGGACGAAGGACTAGTCTTACCTACGAGCAGTACTTC	CASGRRTSLTYEQYF
TRBJ1-4	.	.	TRBV3-1/TRBV3-2	TGTGCCAGCAGCCAAGATATTGCAACTAATGAAAAACTGTTTTTT	CASSQDIATNEKLFF
TRBJ1-4	TRBD1	.	TRBV19	TGTGCCAGTAGCAACACAGGGGGGAAGAATGAAAAACTGTTTTTT	CASSNTGGKNEKLFF
TRBJ1-2	TRBD1	.	TRBV28	TGTGCCAGCAGAACCACAGGGGGGTATGGCTACACCTTC	CASRTTGGYGYTF
TRBJ2-1	.	once	TRBV10-3	TGTGCCATCAGTGAGTTAGCCCAGGGAGGCGAGCAGTTCTTC	CAISELAQGGEQFF
TRBJ1-5	TRBD1	.	TRBV9	TGTGCCAGCAGCCCTGGACAGGGTGGTCAGCCCCAGCATTTT	CASSPGQGGQPQHF
TRBJ2-1	TRBD2	.	TRBV7-9	TGTGCCATCGAGCTAGCGGGAGTACAGGAGCAGTTCTTC	CAIELAGVQEQFF
TRBJ2-3	.	once	TRBV4-3	TGCGCCAGCTGCCCGTCTGATACGCAGTATTTT	CASCPSDTQYF
TRBJ1-3	TRBD1	.	TRBV19	TGTGCCAGTAGTAAAGGACAGGGTAGATGGCAAGATAGCTCTGGAAACACCATATATTTT	CASSKGQGRWQDSSGNTIYF
TRBJ2-3	TRBD2	.	TRBV3-1/TRBV3-2	TGTGCCAGCAGCCAAGACCATCTAGCGGGGGGGCCTTGGGATACGCAGTATTTT	CASSQDHLAGGPWDTQYF
TRBJ2-1	TRBD1	.	TRBV7-2	TGTGCCAGCAGTTTCAGCGGACAGGGCAATGAGCAGTTCTTC	CASSFSGQGNEQFF